Given below is one T cell receptor (beta chain) in context. Sequenced by immunoSEQ multiplex PCR; TCRdb stores in-frame clones only, minus some. Among about 75,000 clones listed, 84% were seen once. The CDR3 spans 16 residues. Trimming removed 5 bases from V and 2 bases from J, with 16 bases in between. Germline V gene sequence: CDR1 MNHEY, CDR2 SVGEGT. This specimen belongs to a study of blood T cell repertoires in COVID-19. Sequenced input: peripheral blood. This clonotype was sampled from a woman aged 50 to 65 with acute or convalescent COVID-19. The chain uses TRBV6-2 or TRBV6-3 and TRBJ2-1; D possibly corresponds to TRBD2 (6 bases). The CDR3, as DNA: TGTGCCAGCAGTGGTAGGTCCGGGAGAACCTACAATGAGCAGTTCTTC. This sequence encodes CASSGRSGRTYNEQFF.